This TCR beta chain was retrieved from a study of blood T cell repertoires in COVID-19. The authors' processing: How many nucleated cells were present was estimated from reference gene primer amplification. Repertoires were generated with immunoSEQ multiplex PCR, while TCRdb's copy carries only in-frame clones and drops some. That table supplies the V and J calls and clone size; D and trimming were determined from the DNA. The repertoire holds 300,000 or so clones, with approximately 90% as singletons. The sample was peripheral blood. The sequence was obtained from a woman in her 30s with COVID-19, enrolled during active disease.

CDR3 amino acids: CASSLGGRADEQYF. DNA of the CDR3: TGTGCCAGCAGCTTAGGCGGGAGGGCCGACGAGCAGTACTTC. The rearrangement joins TRBV11-2 to TRBJ2-7, with 9 bases aligning to TRBD2. The CDR3 has 14 residues. Germline V gene lookup returns CDR1 SGHAT and CDR2 FQNNGV. J was trimmed by 5 bases and V by 1 base; bases with no gene match: 3.